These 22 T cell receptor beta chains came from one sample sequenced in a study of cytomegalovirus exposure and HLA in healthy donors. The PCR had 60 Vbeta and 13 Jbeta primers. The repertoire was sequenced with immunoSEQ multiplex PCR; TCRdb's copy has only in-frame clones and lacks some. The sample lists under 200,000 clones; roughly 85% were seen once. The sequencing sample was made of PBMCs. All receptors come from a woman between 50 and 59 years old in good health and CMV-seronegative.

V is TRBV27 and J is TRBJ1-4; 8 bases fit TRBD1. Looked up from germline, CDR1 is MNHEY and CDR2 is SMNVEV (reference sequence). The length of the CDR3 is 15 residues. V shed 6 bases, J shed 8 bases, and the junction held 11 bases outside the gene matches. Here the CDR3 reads CASRRSGQGEEKLFF. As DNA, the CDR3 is TGTGCCAGCAGGAGGTCCGGACAGGGTGAAGAAAAACTGTTTTTT.

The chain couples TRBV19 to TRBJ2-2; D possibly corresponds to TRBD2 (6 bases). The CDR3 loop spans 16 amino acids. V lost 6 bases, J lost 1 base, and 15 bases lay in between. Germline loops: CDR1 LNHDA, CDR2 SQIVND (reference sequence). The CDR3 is CASSSWASENTGELFF. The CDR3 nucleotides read TGTGCCAGTAGCAGCTGGGCTAGCGAGAACACCGGGGAGCTGTTTTTT. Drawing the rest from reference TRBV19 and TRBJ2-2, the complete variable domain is DGGITQSPKYLFRKEGQNVTLSCEQNLNHDAMYWYRQDPGQGLRLIYYSQIVNDFQKGDIAEGYSVSREKKESFPLTVTSAQKNPTAFYLCASSSWASENTGELFFGEGSRLTVL.

The DNA of the CDR3 is TGTGCCATCAGTCCGACAGTTCTTCTGGCCTACGAGCAGTACTTC. Encoded protein: CAISPTVLLAYEQYF. The J gene is TRBJ2-7, the V gene TRBV10-3; D might be TRBD1 (5 bases). The CDR3 totals 15 residues. V gave up 5 bases and J gave up 2 bases, with 16 bases separating them. Germline V gives CDR1 ENHRY, CDR2 SYGVKD.

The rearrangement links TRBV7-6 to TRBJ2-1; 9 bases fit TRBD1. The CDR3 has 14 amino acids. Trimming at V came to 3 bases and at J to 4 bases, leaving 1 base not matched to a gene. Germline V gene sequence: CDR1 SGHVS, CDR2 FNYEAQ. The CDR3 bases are TGTGCCAGCAGCTTGGGGACAGGGTACAATGAGCAGTTCTTC. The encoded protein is CASSLGTGYNEQFF.

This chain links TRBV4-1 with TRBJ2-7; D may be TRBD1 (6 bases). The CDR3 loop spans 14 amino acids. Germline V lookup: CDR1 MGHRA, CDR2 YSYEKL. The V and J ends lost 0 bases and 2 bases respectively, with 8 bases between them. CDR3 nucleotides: TGCGCCAGCAGCCAAGAAGGGGGTGCCTACGAGCAGTACTTC. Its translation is CASSQEGGAYEQYF.

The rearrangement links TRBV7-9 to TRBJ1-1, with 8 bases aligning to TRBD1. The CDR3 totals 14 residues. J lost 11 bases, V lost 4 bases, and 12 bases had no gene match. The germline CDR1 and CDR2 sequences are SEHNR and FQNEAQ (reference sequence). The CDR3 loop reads CASSSSGTGKGAFF. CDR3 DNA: TGTGCCAGCAGCTCCTCGGGGACAGGAAAAGGGGCTTTCTTT.

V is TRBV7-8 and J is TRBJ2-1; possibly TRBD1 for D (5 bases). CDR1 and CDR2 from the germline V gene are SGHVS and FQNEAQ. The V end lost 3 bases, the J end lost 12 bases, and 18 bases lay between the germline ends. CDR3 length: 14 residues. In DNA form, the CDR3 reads TGTGCCAGCAGCTTGGTAAGTCAGGGTACCTCGCAGTTCTTC. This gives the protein CASSLVSQGTSQFF.

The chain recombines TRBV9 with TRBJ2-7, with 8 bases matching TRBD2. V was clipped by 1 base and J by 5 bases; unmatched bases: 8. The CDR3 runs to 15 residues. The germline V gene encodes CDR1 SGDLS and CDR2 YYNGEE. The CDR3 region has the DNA TGTGCCAGCAGCGTAACCGGGACTAGTGCTGACGAGCAGTACTTC. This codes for CASSVTGTSADEQYF.

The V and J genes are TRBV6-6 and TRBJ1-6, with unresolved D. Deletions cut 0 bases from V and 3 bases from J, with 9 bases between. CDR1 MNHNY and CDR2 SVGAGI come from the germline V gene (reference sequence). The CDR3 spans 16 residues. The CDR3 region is CASSYSSANYNSPLHF. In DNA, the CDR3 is TGTGCCAGCAGTTACTCGTCCGCTAACTATAATTCACCCCTCCACTTT.

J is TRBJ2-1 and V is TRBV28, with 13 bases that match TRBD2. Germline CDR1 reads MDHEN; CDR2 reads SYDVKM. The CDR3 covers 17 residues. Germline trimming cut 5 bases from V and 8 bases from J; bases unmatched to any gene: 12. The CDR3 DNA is TGTGCCAGCAGTCCTCGGACTAGCGGGAGCTATGTCCATGAGCAGTTCTTC. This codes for CASSPRTSGSYVHEQFF.

The CDR3 nucleotides are TGTGCCAGCAGTAGCCCAGCGGTAGCGGGAGGGGCCGAGCAGTACTTC. This encodes CASSSPAVAGGAEQYF. J is TRBJ2-7 and V is TRBV28, with 11 bases matching TRBD2. CDR1 and CDR2 from the germline V gene are MDHEN and SYDVKM. Losses at the gene ends were 5 bases for V and 6 bases for J; bases not matched to a gene: 12. CDR3 length: 16 amino acids.

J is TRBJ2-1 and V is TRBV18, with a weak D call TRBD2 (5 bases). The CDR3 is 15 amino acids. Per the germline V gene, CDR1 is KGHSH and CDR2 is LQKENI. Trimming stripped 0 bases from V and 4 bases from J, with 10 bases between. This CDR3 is CASSPPERRYNEQFF. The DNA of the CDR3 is TGTGCCAGCTCACCACCGGAAAGGAGGTACAATGAGCAGTTCTTC. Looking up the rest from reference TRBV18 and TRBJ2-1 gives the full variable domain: NAGVMQNPRHLVRRRGQEARLRCSPMKGHSHVYWYRQLPEEGLKFMVYLQKENIIDESGMPKERFSAEFPKEGPSILRIQQVVRGDSAAYFCASSPPERRYNEQFFGPGTRLTVL.

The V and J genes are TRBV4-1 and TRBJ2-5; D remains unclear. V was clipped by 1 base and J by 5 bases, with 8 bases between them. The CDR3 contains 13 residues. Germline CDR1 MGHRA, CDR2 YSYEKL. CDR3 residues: CASSQGLGETQYF. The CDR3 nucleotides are TGCGCCAGCAGCCAAGGACTTGGGGAGACCCAGTACTTC.

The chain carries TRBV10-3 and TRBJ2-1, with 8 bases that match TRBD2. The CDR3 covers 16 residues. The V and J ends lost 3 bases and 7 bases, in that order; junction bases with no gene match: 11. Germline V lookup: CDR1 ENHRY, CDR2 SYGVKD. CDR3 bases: TGTGCCATCAGTGACTCGGGACTAGTAGCTACGAATGAGCAGTTCTTC. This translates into CAISDSGLVATNEQFF.

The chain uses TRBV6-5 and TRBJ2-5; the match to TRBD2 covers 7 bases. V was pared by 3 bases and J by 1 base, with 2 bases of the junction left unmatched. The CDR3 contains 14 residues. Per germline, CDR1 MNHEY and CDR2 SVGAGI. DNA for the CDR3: TGTGCCAGCAGTTATACGGGAGGCCAAGAGACCCAGTACTTC. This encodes CASSYTGGQETQYF.

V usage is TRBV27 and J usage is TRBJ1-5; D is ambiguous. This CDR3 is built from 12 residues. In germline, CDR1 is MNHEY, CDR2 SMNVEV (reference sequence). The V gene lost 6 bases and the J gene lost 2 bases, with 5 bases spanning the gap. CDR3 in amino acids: CASRAGNQPQHF. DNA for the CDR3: TGTGCCAGCAGGGCGGGCAATCAGCCCCAGCATTTT.

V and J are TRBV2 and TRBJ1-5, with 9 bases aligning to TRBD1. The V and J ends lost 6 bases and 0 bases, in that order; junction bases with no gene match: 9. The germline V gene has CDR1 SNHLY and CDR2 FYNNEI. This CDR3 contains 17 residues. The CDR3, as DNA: TGTGCCAGCAGATGGGACAGGGTTCGCCATAGCAATCAGCCCCAGCATTTT. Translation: CASRWDRVRHSNQPQHF.

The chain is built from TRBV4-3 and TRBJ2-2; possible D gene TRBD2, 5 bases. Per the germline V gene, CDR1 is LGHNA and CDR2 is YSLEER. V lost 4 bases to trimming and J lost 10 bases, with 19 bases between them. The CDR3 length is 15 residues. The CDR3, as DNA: TGCGCCAGCAGCCCCTCAAGGTCAGCGGACCCGGAGCTGTTTTTT. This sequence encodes CASSPSRSADPELFF.

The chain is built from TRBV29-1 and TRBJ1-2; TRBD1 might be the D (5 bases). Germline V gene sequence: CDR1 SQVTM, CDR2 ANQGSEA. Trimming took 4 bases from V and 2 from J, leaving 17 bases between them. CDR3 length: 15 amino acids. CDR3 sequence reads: CSVVSPTQGNYGYTF. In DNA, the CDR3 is TGCAGCGTTGTCTCCCCTACCCAGGGCAACTATGGCTACACCTTC.

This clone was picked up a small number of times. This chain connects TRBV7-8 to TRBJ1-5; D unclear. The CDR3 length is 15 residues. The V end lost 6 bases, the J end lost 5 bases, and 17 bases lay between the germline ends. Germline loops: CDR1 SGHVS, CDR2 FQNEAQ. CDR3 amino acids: CASRLLAGWDQPQHF. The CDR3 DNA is TGTGCCAGCAGACTTCTAGCCGGCTGGGATCAGCCCCAGCATTTT.

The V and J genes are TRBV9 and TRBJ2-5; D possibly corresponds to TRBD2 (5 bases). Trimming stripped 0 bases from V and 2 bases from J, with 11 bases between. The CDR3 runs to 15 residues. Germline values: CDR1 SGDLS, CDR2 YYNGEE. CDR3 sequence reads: CASSVGPSPQETQYF. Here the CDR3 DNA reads TGTGCCAGCAGCGTAGGGCCTAGCCCTCAAGAGACCCAGTACTTC.

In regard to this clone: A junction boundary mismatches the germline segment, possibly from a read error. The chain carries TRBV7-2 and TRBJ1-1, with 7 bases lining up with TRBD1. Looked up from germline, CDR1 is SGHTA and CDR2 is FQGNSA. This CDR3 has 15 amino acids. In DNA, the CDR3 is TGTGTCAGCAGCTTTTCCAGGGGGAAGAACACTGAAGCTTTCTTT. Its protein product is CVSSFSRGKNTEAFF.